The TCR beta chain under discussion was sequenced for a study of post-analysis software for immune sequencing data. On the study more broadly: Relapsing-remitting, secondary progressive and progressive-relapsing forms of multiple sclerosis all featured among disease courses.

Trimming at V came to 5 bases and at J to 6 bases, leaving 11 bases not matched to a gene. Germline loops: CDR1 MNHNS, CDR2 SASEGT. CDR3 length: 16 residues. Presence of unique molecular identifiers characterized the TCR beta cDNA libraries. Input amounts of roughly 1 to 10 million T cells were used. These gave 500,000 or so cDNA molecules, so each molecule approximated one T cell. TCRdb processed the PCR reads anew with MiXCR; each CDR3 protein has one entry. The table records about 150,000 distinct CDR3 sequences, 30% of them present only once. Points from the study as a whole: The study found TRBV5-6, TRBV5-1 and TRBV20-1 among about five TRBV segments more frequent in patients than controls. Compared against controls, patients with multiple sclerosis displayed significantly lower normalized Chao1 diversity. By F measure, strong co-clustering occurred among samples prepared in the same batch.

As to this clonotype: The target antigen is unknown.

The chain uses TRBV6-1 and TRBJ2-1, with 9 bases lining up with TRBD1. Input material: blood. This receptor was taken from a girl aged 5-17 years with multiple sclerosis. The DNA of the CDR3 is TGTGCCAGCAGTTTTCCGGGACAGGGAGTCTCCAATGAGCAGTTCTTC. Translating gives CASSFPGQGVSNEQFF.